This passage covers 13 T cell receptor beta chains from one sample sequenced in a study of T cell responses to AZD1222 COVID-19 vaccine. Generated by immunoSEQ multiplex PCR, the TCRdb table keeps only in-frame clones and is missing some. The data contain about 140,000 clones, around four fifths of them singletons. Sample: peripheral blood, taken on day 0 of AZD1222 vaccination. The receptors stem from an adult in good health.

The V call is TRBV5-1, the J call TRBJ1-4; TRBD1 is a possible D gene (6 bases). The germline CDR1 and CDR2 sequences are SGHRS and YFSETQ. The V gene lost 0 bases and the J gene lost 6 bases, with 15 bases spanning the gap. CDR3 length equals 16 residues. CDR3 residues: CASSLAGGGIYEKLFF. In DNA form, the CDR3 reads TGCGCCAGCAGCTTGGCGGGGGGCGGAATTTATGAAAAACTGTTTTTT.

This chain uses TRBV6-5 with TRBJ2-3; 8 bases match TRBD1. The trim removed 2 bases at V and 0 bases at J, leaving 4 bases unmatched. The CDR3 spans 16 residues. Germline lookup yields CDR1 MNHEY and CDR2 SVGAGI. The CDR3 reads CASSYGQGASTDTQYF. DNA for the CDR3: TGTGCCAGCAGTTACGGGCAGGGGGCGAGCACAGATACGCAGTATTTT.

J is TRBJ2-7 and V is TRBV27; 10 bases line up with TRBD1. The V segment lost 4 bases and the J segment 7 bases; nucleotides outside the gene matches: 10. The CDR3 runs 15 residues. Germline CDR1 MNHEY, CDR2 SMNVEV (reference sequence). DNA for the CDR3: TGTGCCAGCAGTTCGAGACAGGGGGCACTTGGGGAGCAGTACTTC. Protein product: CASSSRQGALGEQYF.

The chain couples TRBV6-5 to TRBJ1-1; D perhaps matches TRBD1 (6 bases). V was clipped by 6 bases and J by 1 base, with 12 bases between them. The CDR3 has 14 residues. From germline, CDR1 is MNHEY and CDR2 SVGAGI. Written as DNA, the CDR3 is TGTGCCAGCAGACAAGGGGGGGGGAACACTGAAGCTTTCTTT. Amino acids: CASRQGGGNTEAFF.

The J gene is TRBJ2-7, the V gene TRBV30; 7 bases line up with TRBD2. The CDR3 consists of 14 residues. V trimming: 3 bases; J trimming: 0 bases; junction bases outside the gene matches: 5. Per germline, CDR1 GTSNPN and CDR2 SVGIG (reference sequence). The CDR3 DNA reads TGTGCCTGGAGCCCGGGCGGGAGCTCCTACGAGCAGTACTTC. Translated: CAWSPGGSSYEQYF.

CDR3 coding DNA: TGTGCCAGTAGTATTAACAGGGGGGCGGTCAGCTACAATGAGCAGTTCTTC. Amino acids: CASSINRGAVSYNEQFF. The chain uses TRBV19 and TRBJ2-1; 8 bases align to TRBD1. The CDR3 is 17 amino acids. Germline lookup yields CDR1 LNHDA and CDR2 SQIVND (reference sequence). With V trimmed by 3 bases and J by 3 bases, 10 bases remained unmatched.

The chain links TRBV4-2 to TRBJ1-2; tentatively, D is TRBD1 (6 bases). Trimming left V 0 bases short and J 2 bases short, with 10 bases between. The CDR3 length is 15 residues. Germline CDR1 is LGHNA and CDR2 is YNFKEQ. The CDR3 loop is CASSQERTANYGYTF. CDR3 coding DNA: TGTGCCAGCAGCCAAGAGCGGACAGCCAACTATGGCTACACCTTC.

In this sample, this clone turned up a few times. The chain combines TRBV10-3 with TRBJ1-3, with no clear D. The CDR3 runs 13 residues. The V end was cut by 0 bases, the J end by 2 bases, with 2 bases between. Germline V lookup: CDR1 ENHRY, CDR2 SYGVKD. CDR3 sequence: CAISESAGNTIYF. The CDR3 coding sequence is TGTGCCATCAGTGAGTCGGCTGGAAACACCATATATTTT.

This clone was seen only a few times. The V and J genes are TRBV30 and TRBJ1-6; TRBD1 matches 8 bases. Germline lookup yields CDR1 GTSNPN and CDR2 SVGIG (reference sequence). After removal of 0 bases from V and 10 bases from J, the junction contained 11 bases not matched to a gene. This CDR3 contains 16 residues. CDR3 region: CAWSVKGTGGGSPLHF. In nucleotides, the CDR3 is TGTGCCTGGAGTGTAAAAGGTACAGGGGGAGGATCACCCCTCCACTTT.

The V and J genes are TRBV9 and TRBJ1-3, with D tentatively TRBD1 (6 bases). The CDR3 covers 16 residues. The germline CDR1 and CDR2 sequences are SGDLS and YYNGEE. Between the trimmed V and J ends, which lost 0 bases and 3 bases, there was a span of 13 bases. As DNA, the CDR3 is TGTGCCAGCAGCGTAGAAGGCAGGGGATATGGAAACACCATATATTTT. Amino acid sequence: CASSVEGRGYGNTIYF. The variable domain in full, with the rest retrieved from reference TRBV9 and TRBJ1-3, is DSGVTQTPKHLITATGQRVTLRCSPRSGDLSVYWYQQSLDQGLQFLIQYYNGEERAKGNILERFSAQQFPDLHSELNLSSLELGDSALYFCASSVEGRGYGNTIYFGEGSWLTVV.

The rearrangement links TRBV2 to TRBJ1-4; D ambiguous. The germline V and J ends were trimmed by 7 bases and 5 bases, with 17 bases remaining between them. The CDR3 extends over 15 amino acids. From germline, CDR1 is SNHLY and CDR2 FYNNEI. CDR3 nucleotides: TGTGCCAGCATCCCTATGACTCAATTGAATGAAAAACTGTTTTTT. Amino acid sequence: CASIPMTQLNEKLFF.

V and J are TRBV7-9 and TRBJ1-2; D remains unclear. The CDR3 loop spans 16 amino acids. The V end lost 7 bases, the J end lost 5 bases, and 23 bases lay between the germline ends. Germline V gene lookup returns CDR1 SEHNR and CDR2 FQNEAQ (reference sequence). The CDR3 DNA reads TGTGCCAGCACCAGCCCCTTACAGTCCCCGAGATATGGCTACACCTTC. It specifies CASTSPLQSPRYGYTF.

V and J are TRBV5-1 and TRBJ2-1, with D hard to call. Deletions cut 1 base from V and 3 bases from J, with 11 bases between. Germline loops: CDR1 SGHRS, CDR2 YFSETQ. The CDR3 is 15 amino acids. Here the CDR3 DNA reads TGCGCCAGCAGCTTGCTCCCGGAGAACTACAATGAGCAGTTCTTC. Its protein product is CASSLLPENYNEQFF. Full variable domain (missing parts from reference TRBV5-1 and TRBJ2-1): KAGVTQTPRYLIKTRGQQVTLSCSPISGHRSVSWYQQTPGQGLQFLFEYFSETQRNKGNFPGRFSGRQFSNSRSEMNVSTLELGDSALYLCASSLLPENYNEQFFGPGTRLTVL.